This is a list of T cell receptor beta chains from one sample in a study of T-cell memory formation after mild COVID-19. TCRdb recomputed calls from the 5' RACE reads with MiXCR, one row per CDR3 protein. The sample lists 250,000 or so distinct CDR3 sequences, around 17% occurring once. The sequencing sample was made of PBMCs or a T cell subset sorted from them (not recorded which). Source of these receptors: a man younger than 30 who had mild COVID-19 (a few samples of this study predate the infection). Cell type and time point are not known. Each CDR3 is given with its conserved first and last residue. D genes are given only for firm matches. Clone size, where shown, is once, few, many, or a class for clones that have expanded.

TRBD2,TRBV7-2,-,TRBJ2-1,17,TGTGCCAGCAGCGAGAACCGGGGGGGCCTTGGAGACAATGAGCAGTTCTTC,CASSENRGGLGDNEQFF
-,TRBV21-1,-,TRBJ2-5,15,TGTGCCAGCAGCAAAGAGGGTTCCGGGGAAGAGACCCAGTACTTC,CASSKEGSGEETQYF
-,TRBV5-1,many,TRBJ2-7,13,TGCGCCAGCAGATGGGGATTCGGGGGAGAGCAGTACTTC,CASRWGFGGEQYF
-,TRBV18,-,TRBJ1-1,15,TGTGCCAGCTCACCCATAAGGGTGAAGAACACTGAAGCTTTCTTT,CASSPIRVKNTEAFF
-,TRBV9,-,TRBJ2-7,14,TGTGCCAGCAGCGTAGCTGCCAGGGGCTACGAGCAGTACTTC,CASSVAARGYEQYF
-,TRBV18,few,TRBJ2-5,17,TGTGCCAGCTCACCTCCTCGACAGGGAGGGCCACAAGAGACCCAGTACTTC,CASSPPRQGGPQETQYF
TRBD2,TRBV6-6,many,TRBJ2-1,17,TGTGCCAGCAGTTACTCGGGACTAGCGGGGGTCTACAATGAGCAGTTCTTC,CASSYSGLAGVYNEQFF
-,TRBV10-2,-,TRBJ1-3,16,TGCGCCAGCAGTGTGGGATGGATGAACTCTGGAAACACCATATATTTT,CASSVGWMNSGNTIYF
-,TRBV10-2,-,TRBJ2-5,13,TGCGCCAGCGGAAAGCGGGCGGTAGAGACCCAGTACTTC,CASGKRAVETQYF
-,TRBV12-3/TRBV12-4,-,TRBJ1-5,11,TGTGCCAGCAGTTTAGGGGTATTCCAGCATTTT,CASSLGVFQHF
-,TRBV18,few,TRBJ2-1,14,TGTGCCAGCTCACCAATCCCAGCGGGCAATGAGCAGTTCTTC,CASSPIPAGNEQFF
-,TRBV6-5,-,TRBJ1-5,13,TGTGCCAGCAGTTTCACTAGTTCGGGGGCCCAGCATTTT,CASSFTSSGAQHF
TRBD1,TRBV7-9,few,TRBJ2-7,12,TGTGCCAGCAGCACGGGACAGGACGAGCAGTACTTC,CASSTGQDEQYF
-,TRBV7-9,few,TRBJ2-7,13,TGTGCCCGCAGCTTAGGACAGTACTACGAGCAGTACTTC,CARSLGQYYEQYF
-,TRBV6-5,many,TRBJ2-5,15,TGTGCCAGCAGTAAGGGGACAGTGGGGGGAGAGACCCAGTACTTC,CASSKGTVGGETQYF
-,TRBV7-2,few,TRBJ2-3,16,TGTGCCAGCAGCTTAGACATGGTCGGAGGGACAGATACGCAGTATTTT,CASSLDMVGGTDTQYF
-,TRBV6-5,few,TRBJ2-7,16,TGTGCCAGCAGCTCCACACCTTCGACAGGGAGGAGCGAGCAGTACTTC,CASSSTPSTGRSEQYF
-,TRBV12-3/TRBV12-4,-,TRBJ1-4,14,TGTGCCAGCAGTGTCCGGGGAACTAATGAAAAACTGTTTTTT,CASSVRGTNEKLFF
-,TRBV5-1,few,TRBJ2-5,14,TGCGCCAGCACCAGCGGGGCGGGGGCAGAGACCCAGTACTTC,CASTSGAGAETQYF
TRBD1,TRBV6-5,-,TRBJ1-1,14,TGTGCCAGCCGGGCGGCAGGGGGCACCACTGAAGCTTTCTTT,CASRAAGGTTEAFF
-,TRBV24-1,-,TRBJ1-2,14,TGTGCCACCAGTGACCCCGGGCCGGTCTATGGCTACACCTTC,CATSDPGPVYGYTF
TRBD2,TRBV14,-,TRBJ2-1,15,TGTGCCAGCAGCCGCGGGACTAGCGGACCCAATGAGCAGTTCTTC,CASSRGTSGPNEQFF
TRBD1,TRBV14,-,TRBJ1-1,14,TGTGCCAGCAGCCAAACAACAGGGGTGACTGAAGCTTTCTTT,CASSQTTGVTEAFF
-,TRBV3-1,-,TRBJ2-7,13,TGTGCCAGCAGCCTAGACTCAGGTGCCGAGCAGTACTTC,CASSLDSGAEQYF
TRBD2,TRBV7-9,-,TRBJ2-1,15,TGTGCCAGCAGCATCAGCGGGGGGGCGTACAATGAGCAGTTCTTC,CASSISGGAYNEQFF
-,TRBV5-1,many,TRBJ2-2,16,TGCGCCAGCACGCCGCCCCCGTACACCCTACCCGGGGAGCTGTTTTTT,CASTPPPYTLPGELFF
-,TRBV6-5,-,TRBJ1-3,14,TGTGCCAGCAAAGATGGGGGCTCTGGAAACACCATATATTTT,CASKDGGSGNTIYF
TRBD1,TRBV6-6,-,TRBJ2-5,15,TGTGCCACAGGGGTGACAGGGGGGGCAGAGGAGACCCAGTACTTC,CATGVTGGAEETQYF
-,TRBV6-5,-,TRBJ1-5,14,TGTGCCAGCAGACCGGACAGTGGAAATCAGCCCCAGCATTTT,CASRPDSGNQPQHF